This T cell receptor (beta chain) was sequenced during a study of CD8 T cells in Susac syndrome. Trimming removed 1 base at V and 0 bases at J, with 10 bases between. Germline V CDR1 and CDR2: SGHNT, YYREEE (reference sequence). The CDR3 extends over 15 amino acids. Random hexamers primed reverse transcription of about 0.5 to 1 ug RNA. The method of amplification for TCR beta CDR3 was immunoSEQ multiplex PCR, covering 54 Vbeta and 13 Jbeta. TCRdb recomputed calls from the immunoSEQ multiplex PCR reads with MiXCR, one row per CDR3 protein. Here the sample spans over 95,000 distinct CDR3 sequences, 92% being singletons. This clonotype was found once. The study sequenced TCR beta in blood CD8+ and CD4+ T cells.

Source material: CD4+ T cells from PBMCs. The TCR was taken from a human donor in good health. The chain uses TRBV5-4 and TRBJ1-1; D gene ambiguous. CDR3 bases: TGTGCCAGCAGCTTGAAAGGAAGTTTGAACACTGAAGCTTTCTTT. Residues: CASSLKGSLNTEAFF.